Each of the 25 T cell receptor beta chains below was sequenced from the same sample in a study of control samples from healthy donors and cancer patients. Clones were sequenced by immunoSEQ multiplex PCR, and TCRdb holds only the in-frame ones, with some missing. The data show under 150,000 clones, around 88% seen once. Sequenced input: blood. The receptors here all came from a man in his forties in good health.

The genes are TRBV5-4 and TRBJ2-4; a possible D gene is TRBD2 (6 bases). V was cut by 4 bases and J by 4 bases, with 12 bases left in between. CDR3 length: 14 residues. Looked up from germline, CDR1 is SGHNT and CDR2 is YYREEE (reference sequence). CDR3 nucleotides: TGTGCCAGCAGCCGGTTGGAGGGGAAAAACATTCAGTACTTC. It is translated as CASSRLEGKNIQYF. Using reference TRBV5-4 and TRBJ2-4 for the parts outside the CDR3, the full variable domain is ETGVTQSPTHLIKTRGQQVTLRCSSQSGHNTVSWYQQALGQGPQFIFQYYREEENGRGNFPPRFSGLQFPNYSSELNVNALELDDSALYLCASSRLEGKNIQYFGAGTRLSVL.

This clone was seen a single time. The chain employs TRBV12-5 and TRBJ2-1; 7 bases match TRBD1. Trimming cost V 4 bases and J 4 bases; bases outside gene matches: 4. Germline-derived CDR1 and CDR2 are LGHNT and FRNRAP. CDR3 size: 14 residues. The CDR3 sequence: CASGSGQEYNEQFF. As DNA, the CDR3 is TGTGCTAGTGGTTCAGGACAGGAATACAATGAGCAGTTCTTC.

The chain combines TRBV5-1 with TRBJ1-2; D is unclear. Germline values: CDR1 SGHRS, CDR2 YFSETQ. CDR3 length: 13 amino acids. Deletions cut 0 bases from V and 0 bases from J, with 3 bases between. Written as DNA, the CDR3 is TGCGCCAGCAGCTTGGCGGCTAACTATGGCTACACCTTC. Its protein is CASSLAANYGYTF.

The gene calls are TRBV15 and TRBJ2-7; 8 bases match TRBD2. CDR1 and CDR2 from the germline V gene are LNHNV and YYDKDF (reference sequence). There are 13 residues in the CDR3. V lost 8 bases and J lost 11; bases outside the gene matches: 14. The CDR3 loop is CATQFGAGGRKYF. The CDR3 nucleotides read TGTGCCACCCAATTCGGGGCGGGGGGCCGAAAGTACTTC.

V is TRBV24-1 and J is TRBJ2-1, with 7 bases matching TRBD1. The V and J ends lost 2 bases and 4 bases, in that order; junction bases with no gene match: 4. Germline-derived CDR1 and CDR2 are KGHDR and SFDVKD. This CDR3 comprises 15 residues. This chain's CDR3 is CATSDWAGGYNEQFF. The CDR3 region has the DNA TGTGCCACCAGTGATTGGGCAGGGGGATACAATGAGCAGTTCTTC.

In this sample, this clone turned up a few times. The chain uses TRBV6-6 and TRBJ2-5, with no clear D. This CDR3 comprises 11 residues. Germline CDR1 is MNHNY and CDR2 is SVGAGI (reference sequence). The germline V and J ends were trimmed by 4 bases and 5 bases, with 5 bases remaining between them. Written as DNA, the CDR3 is TGTGCCAGCAGTTCTCAGGAGACCCAGTACTTC. It translates to CASSSQETQYF.

This chain links TRBV18 with TRBJ2-1; 10 nucleotides line up with TRBD2. Germline CDR1 is KGHSH and CDR2 is LQKENI. V lost 3 bases, J lost 5 bases, and 4 bases stayed unmatched. The CDR3 has 15 amino acids. The CDR3 region is CASSPGLATHNEQFF. CDR3 sequence (DNA): TGTGCCAGCTCACCGGGACTAGCGACGCACAATGAGCAGTTCTTC.

This sequence joins TRBV12-3 or TRBV12-4 and TRBJ1-5; weak D call: TRBD1 (5 bases). The V gene lost 2 bases and the J gene lost 8 bases, with 10 bases spanning the gap. This CDR3 is 13 amino acids long. The CDR3 reads CASSLFRGEPQHF. CDR3 nucleotides: TGTGCCAGCAGTTTATTCCGGGGGGAGCCCCAGCATTTT.

The V and J genes are TRBV29-1 and TRBJ1-2; 10 nucleotides line up with TRBD1. Germline lookup yields CDR1 SQVTM and CDR2 ANQGSEA. V lost 6 bases and J lost 6; bases outside the gene matches: 13. The CDR3 extends over 15 amino acids. As DNA, the CDR3 is TGCAGCGTGAGAGATCCGGGACAGGGGCTGCATGGCTACACCTTC. Translating it yields CSVRDPGQGLHGYTF.

This clone was seen just once. The chain couples TRBV30 to TRBJ1-5; D unresolved. V shed 2 bases and J shed 5 bases, with 10 bases lying between them. Germline CDR1 reads GTSNPN; CDR2 reads SVGIG (reference sequence). This CDR3 has 13 residues. The chain's CDR3 is CAWSISSDQPQHF. CDR3 coding DNA: TGTGCCTGGAGTATCTCCTCTGATCAGCCCCAGCATTTT.

V usage is TRBV7-3 and J usage is TRBJ2-3, with D tentatively TRBD2 (6 bases). The germline V gene has CDR1 SGHTA and CDR2 FQGTGA. The CDR3 length is 13 residues. V lost 5 bases to trimming and J lost 5 bases, with 11 bases between them. The CDR3 coding sequence is TGTGCCAGCAGCCCTGGGACTGAAGATACGCAGTATTTT. This translates into CASSPGTEDTQYF.

The chain combines TRBV28 with TRBJ1-5, with 7 bases that match TRBD1. The CDR3 runs 12 residues. Germline CDR1 is MDHEN and CDR2 is SYDVKM. The V gene end was trimmed by 2 bases and the J gene end by 13 bases; junction bases not matched to a gene: 5. The CDR3 bases are TGTGCCAGCAGTTTAGGACAGGCGGGTCAGCATTTT. Its translation: CASSLGQAGQHF.

In this sample, this clone turned up once. This CDR3 is CASSQDGRPTNEQFF. DNA for the CDR3: TGCGCCAGCAGCCAAGACGGAAGACCCACCAATGAGCAGTTCTTC. The chain joins TRBV4-1 to TRBJ2-1, with D unclear. Germline V CDR1 and CDR2: MGHRA, YSYEKL. V dropped 0 bases and J dropped 6 bases, with 12 bases sitting between them. The CDR3 covers 15 residues.

This chain connects TRBV6-2 or TRBV6-3 to TRBJ2-7, with D uncertain. Trimming pared 5 bases from V and 0 bases from J, leaving 14 bases between. This CDR3 is built from 15 residues. The germline V gene encodes CDR1 MNHEY and CDR2 SVGEGT. CDR3 residues: CASSDPGYSSYEQYF. DNA for the CDR3: TGTGCCAGCAGTGATCCGGGCTACAGCTCCTACGAGCAGTACTTC.

This chain links TRBV24-1 with TRBJ2-7; tentatively, D is TRBD2 (5 bases). CDR1 is KGHDR, CDR2 SFDVKD, per germline. V was shortened by 7 bases and J by 4 bases, with 10 bases between the two germline ends. This CDR3 comprises 12 residues. The CDR3 spells CATSLSGYEQYF. As DNA, the CDR3 is TGTGCCACCAGCTTGTCGGGGTACGAGCAGTACTTC.

The chain joins TRBV10-1 to TRBJ1-1; 7 nucleotides line up with TRBD1. CDR1 WNHNN and CDR2 SYGVQD come from the germline V gene (reference sequence). V lost 3 bases to trimming and J lost 5 bases; unmatched junction nucleotides: 12. The CDR3 runs 16 residues. DNA of the CDR3: TGCGCCAGCAGTGACCCCCCTCTGAGGGGGCAGACTGAAGCTTTCTTT. Translation gives CASSDPPLRGQTEAFF.

DNA for the CDR3: TGTGCCAGCAGCCAAGCTCGGGCAGGGGGGGTCTATGGCTACACCTTC. This encodes CASSQARAGGVYGYTF. The chain couples TRBV3-1 (or the pseudogene TRBV3-2) to TRBJ1-2; 7 nucleotides line up with TRBD1. After removal of 1 base from V and 4 bases from J, the junction contained 9 bases not matched to a gene. The CDR3 extends over 16 amino acids. Germline V gene data show CDR1 as LGHDT and CDR2 as YNNKEL (reference sequence).

This clone was observed a single time. The rearrangement links TRBV5-4 to TRBJ1-2, with D possibly matching TRBD1 (5 bases). This CDR3 comprises 16 residues. In germline, CDR1 is SGHNT, CDR2 YYREEE (reference sequence). V lost 3 bases to trimming and J lost 4 bases, with 19 bases between them. CDR3 protein: CASSSLSAQDFYGYTF. CDR3 DNA sequence: TGTGCCAGCAGCTCCTTGTCGGCACAGGACTTCTATGGCTACACCTTC. The entire variable domain, with the rest obtained from reference TRBV5-4 and TRBJ1-2, is as follows: ETGVTQSPTHLIKTRGQQVTLRCSSQSGHNTVSWYQQALGQGPQFIFQYYREEENGRGNFPPRFSGLQFPNYSSELNVNALELDDSALYLCASSSLSAQDFYGYTFGSGTRLTVV.

V and J are TRBV29-1 and TRBJ2-3, with 8 bases matching TRBD1. Trimming cost V 7 bases and J 3 bases; bases outside gene matches: 6. This CDR3 is 13 amino acids long. Per the germline V gene, CDR1 is SQVTM and CDR2 is ANQGSEA. The CDR3 DNA reads as TGCAGCGCTGGACAGGGCCCGACAGATACGCAGTATTTT. It encodes CSAGQGPTDTQYF.

V gene TRBV5-8 combines with J gene TRBJ1-1, with D maybe TRBD1 (5 bases). This CDR3 contains 15 residues. CDR1 SGHTS and CDR2 YDEGEE come from the germline V gene. V lost 4 bases to trimming and J lost 5 bases, with 18 bases between them. This CDR3 is CASSRVGEGETEAFF. The CDR3 DNA follows: TGTGCCAGCAGCCGGGTGGGGGAAGGGGAGACTGAAGCTTTCTTT.

The chain uses TRBV3-1 (or the pseudogene TRBV3-2) and TRBJ2-3, with TRBD2 matching 8 bases. This CDR3 spans 15 amino acids. J lost 2 bases, V lost 6 bases, and 7 bases had no gene match. CDR1 LGHDT and CDR2 YNNKEL come from the germline V gene (reference sequence). This CDR3 reads CASRGGGPYTDTQYF. CDR3 DNA sequence: TGTGCCAGCAGGGGCGGGGGGCCTTACACAGATACGCAGTATTTT.

The chain links TRBV6-5 to TRBJ2-4, with D uncertain. The germline gives CDR1 MNHEY, CDR2 SVGAGI. This CDR3 has 11 residues. The V and J ends lost 10 bases and 0 bases respectively, with 4 bases between them. CDR3 DNA: TGTGCCACCACAGCCAAAAACATTCAGTACTTC. Its protein is CATTAKNIQYF.

The genes are TRBV10-3 and TRBJ1-1; TRBD1 is a possible D gene (5 bases). CDR3 length equals 16 residues. Trimming left V 3 bases short and J 0 bases short, with 14 bases between. CDR1 and CDR2 (germline): ENHRY, SYGVKD. The CDR3 sequence: CAISDLGGTMNTEAFF. CDR3 in DNA: TGTGCCATCAGTGATCTGGGGGGTACAATGAACACTGAAGCTTTCTTT.

The rearrangement uses TRBV12-5 and TRBJ2-7; 7 bases are shared with TRBD2. V shed 6 bases, J shed 6 bases, and the junction held 5 bases outside the gene matches. CDR3 size: 12 residues. Germline-derived CDR1 and CDR2 are LGHNT and FRNRAP. The CDR3 DNA is TGTGCTAGTGGCGCCCTAGCGGCCGAGCAGTACTTC. Protein sequence: CASGALAAEQYF.

The V call is TRBV5-1, the J call TRBJ1-1; D gene unclear. Trimming shortened V by 1 base and J by 3 bases, and 10 bases separated the two germline ends. This CDR3 has 14 amino acids. The germline CDR1 and CDR2 sequences are SGHRS and YFSETQ. The CDR3: CASSLFTGHTEAFF. The CDR3 DNA is TGCGCCAGCAGCTTGTTTACCGGCCACACTGAAGCTTTCTTT.